The entry that follows covers one T cell receptor beta chain sequence. Its antigen remains unidentified. V dropped 4 bases and J dropped 5 bases, with 8 bases sitting between them. This CDR3 is 12 amino acids long. The germline CDR1 and CDR2 sequences are GTSNPN and SVGIG (reference sequence). This sample was taken from a study of blood T cells in healthy people across ages. Background on the study: In model experiments, template switching was able to capture about one barcoded beta molecule for every two T cells that were present.

Using a J-beta primer mix together with a sample-barcoded 5' primer, a second PCR was run for about 6 to 11 cycles. TCRdb called the 5' RACE reads again in MiXCR, with one record for every CDR3 protein. The repertoire holds 1.5 million to 2 million distinct CDR3 sequences, with 30% to 40% as singletons. General observations from the study: Naive CD4+ cells and diversity were both higher in long-lived donors than in aged donors. Diversity estimates from one million T cells were considered underestimates.

Material for sequencing was blood. This receptor was obtained from a young woman in good health. This chain links TRBV30 with TRBJ2-2; D uncertain. CDR3 region: CAWTPFTGELFF. CDR3 DNA: TGTGCCTGGACCCCTTTTACCGGGGAGCTGTTTTTT.